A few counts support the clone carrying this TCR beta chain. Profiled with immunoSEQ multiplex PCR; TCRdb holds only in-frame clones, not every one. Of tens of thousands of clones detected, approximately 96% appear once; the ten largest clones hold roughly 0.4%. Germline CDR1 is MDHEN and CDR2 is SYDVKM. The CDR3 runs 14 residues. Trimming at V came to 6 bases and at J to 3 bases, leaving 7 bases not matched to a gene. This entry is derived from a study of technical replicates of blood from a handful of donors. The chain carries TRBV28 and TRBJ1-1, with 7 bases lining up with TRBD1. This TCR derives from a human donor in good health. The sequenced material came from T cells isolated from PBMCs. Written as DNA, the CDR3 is TGTGCCAGCAGATGGAGGGGGCTTCACACTGAAGCTTTCTTT. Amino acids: CASRWRGLHTEAFF. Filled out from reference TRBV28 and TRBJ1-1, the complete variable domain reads DVKVTQSSRYLVKRTGEKVFLECVQDMDHENMFWYRQDPGLGLRLIYFSYDVKMKEKGDIPEGYSVSREKKERFSLILESASTNQTSMYLCASRWRGLHTEAFFGQGTRLTVV.